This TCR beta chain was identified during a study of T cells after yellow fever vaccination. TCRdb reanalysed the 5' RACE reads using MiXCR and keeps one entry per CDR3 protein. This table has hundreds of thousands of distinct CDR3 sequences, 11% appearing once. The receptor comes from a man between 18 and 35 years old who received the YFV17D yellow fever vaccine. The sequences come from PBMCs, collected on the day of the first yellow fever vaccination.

As DNA, the CDR3 is TGTGCCAGCAGCTTAGCGGCAAGCGGGGTCTCCTACAATGAGCAGTTCTTC. Its translation is CASSLAASGVSYNEQFF. The V and J genes are TRBV7-2 and TRBJ2-1; 7 nucleotides match TRBD2. This CDR3 contains 17 residues. In germline, CDR1 is SGHTA, CDR2 FQGNSA. The trim removed 0 bases at V and 0 bases at J, leaving 5 bases unmatched.